This TCR beta chain was observed in a study of shared clonotypes between healthy human individuals. Across the study: CD8 memory received one plate per donor, CD8 naive two, CD4 memory three and CD4 naive three.

Germline V gene data show CDR1 as WNHNN and CDR2 as SYGVQD (reference sequence). The V gene lost 5 bases and the J gene lost 0 bases, with 7 bases spanning the gap. The CDR3 is 13 residues long. The assay was immunoSEQ multiplex PCR, and TCRdb's table has in-frame clones only and misses some. This sample has 2,100,000 or so clones, with 90% to 96% found just once. As to this clone: Other DNA sequences in this sample translate to the same CDR3.

The TCR was taken from a man aged 18 to 35 in good health. This chain links TRBV10-1 with TRBJ1-2; D unresolved. What was sequenced was naive CD4+ T cells sorted from blood. Documented subset: CD45RA+ positively selected. CDR3 in amino acids: CASSSGTNYGYTF. The CDR3 DNA reads TGCGCCAGCAGTTCGGGTACTAACTATGGCTACACCTTC.